This entry lists 2 T cell receptor beta chains sequenced from one sample in a study of blood T cell repertoires in COVID-19. The repertoire was sequenced with immunoSEQ multiplex PCR; TCRdb's copy has only in-frame clones and lacks some. The data contain over 60,000 clones, around 77% of them singletons. Input material: peripheral blood. These receptor sequences come from a man at least 80 years old with active or convalescent COVID-19.

The chain recombines TRBV19 with TRBJ2-5; D gene uncertain. This CDR3 spans 13 amino acids. Trimming cost V 1 base and J 5 bases, with 8 bases left between them. In germline, CDR1 is LNHDA, CDR2 SQIVND (reference sequence). The CDR3 bases are TGTGCCAGTAGTATAGTTGCCCAGGAGACCCAGTACTTC. It codes for CASSIVAQETQYF. Full variable domain (missing parts from reference TRBV19 and TRBJ2-5): DGGITQSPKYLFRKEGQNVTLSCEQNLNHDAMYWYRQDPGQGLRLIYYSQIVNDFQKGDIAEGYSVSREKKESFPLTVTSAQKNPTAFYLCASSIVAQETQYFGPGTRLLVL.

The chain recombines TRBV25-1 with TRBJ1-2; D gene unclear. V lost 2 bases and J lost 5, with 9 bases in between. The germline CDR1 and CDR2 sequences are MGHDK and SYGVNS. The CDR3 extends over 13 amino acids. In DNA form, the CDR3 reads TGTGCCAGCAGTGAAGAGGGAACTTATGGCTACACCTTC. Amino acid sequence: CASSEEGTYGYTF.